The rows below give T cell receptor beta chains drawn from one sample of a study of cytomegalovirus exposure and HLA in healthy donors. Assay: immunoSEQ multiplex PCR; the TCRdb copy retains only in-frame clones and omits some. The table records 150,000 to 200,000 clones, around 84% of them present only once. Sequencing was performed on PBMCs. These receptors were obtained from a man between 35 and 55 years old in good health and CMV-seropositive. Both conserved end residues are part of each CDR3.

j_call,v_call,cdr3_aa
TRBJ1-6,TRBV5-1,CASSLEPRGTNSPPHF
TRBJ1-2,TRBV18,CATSLQHGGGYTF
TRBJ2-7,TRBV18,CASSPPGQGAYEQYF
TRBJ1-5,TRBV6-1,CASTSGGVNQPQHF
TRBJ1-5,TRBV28,CASRRQGEFQPQHF
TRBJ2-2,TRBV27,CASSSYDGWTGELFF
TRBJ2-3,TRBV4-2,CASSLSSGGFTDTQYF
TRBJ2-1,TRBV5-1,CASSLITSGYNEQFF
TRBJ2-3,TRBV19,CASSIQGIADTQYF
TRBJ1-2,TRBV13,CASSFGDRSYGYTF
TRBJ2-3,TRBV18,CASSPTVSTGGYFTDTQYF
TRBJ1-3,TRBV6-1,CASSEYPGSSGNTIYF
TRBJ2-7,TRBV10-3,CAIQRGLNEQYF
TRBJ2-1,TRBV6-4,CASSSGQGYNEQFF
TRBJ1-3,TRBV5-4,CASSLAGTAEGNTIYF
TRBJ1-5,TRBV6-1,CACSSLGRTNQPQHF
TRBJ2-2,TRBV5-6,CASSSLREGGKTGELFF
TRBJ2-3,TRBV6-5,CASSYSHFGTDTQYF
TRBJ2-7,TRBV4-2,CASSQSTALAGGFHEQYF
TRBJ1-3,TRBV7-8,CASSPTYRKAGNTIYF
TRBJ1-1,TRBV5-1,CASKVGGGPMNTEAFF
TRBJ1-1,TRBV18,CASSPRGLGTEAFF
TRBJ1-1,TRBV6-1,CASSASPRAPNTEAFF
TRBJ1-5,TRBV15,CATSREPRGQPQHF
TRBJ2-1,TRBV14,CASSRGQSSYNEQFF
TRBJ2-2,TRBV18,CASSSYSNTGELFF
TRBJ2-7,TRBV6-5,CASPGGGYEQYF
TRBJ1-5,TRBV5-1,CASSLEAGNQPQHF
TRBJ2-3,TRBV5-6,CASSWTGRADTQYF
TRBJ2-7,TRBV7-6,CASSPSAGEREQYF
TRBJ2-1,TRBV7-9,CSSSLSLAFSYNEQFF
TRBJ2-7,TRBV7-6,CASSPQGSPSYEQYF
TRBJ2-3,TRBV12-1,CASSFEGTSGGPPGTDTQYF
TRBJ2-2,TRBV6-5,CASSQTRATGELFF
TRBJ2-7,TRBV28,CASRRTASYEQYF
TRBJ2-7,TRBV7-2,CASSPGTSGRAWVREQYF
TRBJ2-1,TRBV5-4,CASSPEERGARNEQFF
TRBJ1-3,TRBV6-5,CASSYSGSSGNTIYF
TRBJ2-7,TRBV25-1,CASSEYRIQAYPIGQYF
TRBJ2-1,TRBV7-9,CASSQSRGRGAYNEQFF
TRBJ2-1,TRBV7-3,CASSHLGTLALSNNEQFF
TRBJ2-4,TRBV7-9,CASSRPGGLAKNIQYF
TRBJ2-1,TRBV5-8,CASSWNDRGYYNEQFF
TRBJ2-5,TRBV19,CASSPTGWAIQETQYF
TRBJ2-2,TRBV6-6,CASSLGGPGELFF
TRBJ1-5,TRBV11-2,CASSLDGWGRGNQPQHF
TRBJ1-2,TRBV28,CASSLFVGQGTNYGYTF
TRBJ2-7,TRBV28,CASRTGGQAGDDEQYF
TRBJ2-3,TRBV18,CASSPGLAGVDRTDTQYF